This is a list of T cell receptor beta chains from one sample in a study of early T cells in non-severe SARS-CoV-2 infection. TCRdb re-called the 5' RACE reads with MiXCR, one entry per CDR3 protein. The table lists 55,000 to 70,000 distinct CDR3 sequences, around 6% of them singletons. The sample taken for sequencing was whole blood. These receptors were taken from an adult who was a healthcare worker with PCR-confirmed SARS-CoV-2 infection or an uninfected control (not recorded which). CDR3s include the opening cysteine and the closing phenylalanine or tryptophan. A D gene is named only where the DNA matches it firmly. Clone size, where shown, is once, few, many, or a class for clones that have expanded.

clone_size	j_call	cdr3_length	d_call	v_call	cdr3_aa	cdr3_nt
NA	TRBJ2-7	16	TRBD1	TRBV13	CASRDDRGSSSYEQYF	TGTGCCAGCAGGGATGACAGGGGATCAAGCTCCTACGAGCAGTACTTC
many	TRBJ2-6	13	NA	TRBV7-2	CASSLNGANVLTF	TGTGCCAGCAGCTTAAATGGGGCCAACGTCCTGACTTTC
many	TRBJ1-2	13	NA	TRBV12-3/TRBV12-4	CASSAGGPYGYTF	TGTGCCAGCAGTGCCGGCGGCCCCTATGGCTACACCTTC
NA	TRBJ2-2	13	NA	TRBV5-5	CASSLNFAGELFF	TGTGCCAGCAGCCTCAATTTTGCCGGGGAGCTGTTTTTT
many	TRBJ2-5	15	NA	TRBV5-6	CASSGPLGIQETQYF	TGTGCCAGCAGCGGGCCATTGGGAATTCAAGAGACCCAGTACTTC
many	TRBJ2-7	16	TRBD1	TRBV27	CASSLSGTASSYEQYF	TGTGCCAGCAGTCTCTCCGGGACAGCCAGCTCCTACGAGCAGTACTTC
many	TRBJ2-3	13	NA	TRBV18	CASCERTLGTQYF	TGTGCCAGCTGCGAGCGCACTCTTGGTACGCAGTATTTT
few	TRBJ2-3	16	TRBD1	TRBV7-9	CASSSYPDRVPDTQYF	TGTGCCAGCAGCTCCTACCCGGACAGGGTTCCAGATACGCAGTATTTT
many	TRBJ1-5	13	NA	TRBV7-6	CASSVAGNQPQHF	TGTGCCAGCAGCGTCGCTGGAAATCAGCCCCAGCATTTT
few	TRBJ2-5	14	TRBD2	TRBV10-2	CASTEGLAEETQYF	TGCGCCAGCACCGAGGGACTAGCGGAAGAGACCCAGTACTTC
NA	TRBJ2-7	16	TRBD2	TRBV25-1	CASSESSSGRNYEQYF	TGTGCCAGCAGTGAATCAAGTAGCGGGAGGAACTACGAGCAGTACTTC
few	TRBJ2-1	18	NA	TRBV19	CASSISGPGASSYNEQFF	TGTGCCAGTAGTATTTCGGGTCCGGGGGCGAGCTCCTACAATGAGCAGTTCTTC
NA	TRBJ2-3	15	NA	TRBV6-6	CASIDHARLTDTQYF	TGTGCCAGCATCGACCACGCTAGGCTCACAGATACGCAGTATTTT
NA	TRBJ2-5	17	TRBD2	TRBV19	CASSSRTSGYLQETQYF	TGTGCCAGTAGTTCAAGGACTAGCGGCTACCTTCAAGAGACCCAGTACTTC
many	TRBJ2-7	15	TRBD2	TRBV7-3	CASSFSPGGGYEQYF	TGTGCCAGCAGCTTTTCCCCGGGCGGGGGCTACGAGCAGTACTTC